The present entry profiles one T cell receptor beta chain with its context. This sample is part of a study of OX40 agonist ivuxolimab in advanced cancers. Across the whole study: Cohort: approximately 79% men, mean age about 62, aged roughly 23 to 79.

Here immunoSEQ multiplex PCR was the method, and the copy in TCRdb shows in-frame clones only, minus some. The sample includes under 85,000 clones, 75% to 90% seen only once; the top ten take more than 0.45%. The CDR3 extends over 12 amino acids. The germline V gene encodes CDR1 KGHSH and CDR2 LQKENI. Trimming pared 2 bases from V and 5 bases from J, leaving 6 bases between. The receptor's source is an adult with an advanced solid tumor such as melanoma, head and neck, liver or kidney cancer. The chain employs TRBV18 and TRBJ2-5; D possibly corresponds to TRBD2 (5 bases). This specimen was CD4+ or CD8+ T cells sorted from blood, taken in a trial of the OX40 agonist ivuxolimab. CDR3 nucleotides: TGTGCCAGCTCACCAGAGCGGGAGACCCAGTACTTC. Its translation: CASSPERETQYF.